These 5 T cell receptor beta chains were sequenced from one sample in a study of T cell repertoires and HLA-DP antigens. Profiled with immunoSEQ multiplex PCR; TCRdb holds only in-frame clones, not every one. This sample has about 2,000 clones, with 65% to 75% found just once. HeLa cells expressing allogeneic DPB1 restimulated the 15-day-expanded CD4+ cells for 20 to 25 h. Stimulation used HeLa cells expressing transduced HLA-DPA1/DPB1, HLA-DM, invariant chain and CD80. The source material was CD137- CD4+ T cells from cultured PBMCs. These receptors came from a man aged 45-60 years in good health and CMV-seronegative.

The genes are TRBV6-1 and TRBJ2-2; no definite D call. The CDR3 contains 12 residues. V was clipped by 4 bases and J by 4 bases, with 4 bases between them. CDR1 MNHNS and CDR2 SASEGT come from the germline V gene. CDR3 nucleotide sequence: TGTGCCAGCAGTGCAGCCACCGGGGAGCTGTTTTTT. Its translation is CASSAATGELFF.

This clone was counted only a few times. The genes are TRBV30 and TRBJ2-7, with D tentatively TRBD1 (6 bases). V was clipped by 4 bases and J by 4 bases, with 8 bases between them. The germline V gene has CDR1 GTSNPN and CDR2 SVGIG (reference sequence). The CDR3 runs 11 residues. The CDR3 DNA follows: TGTGCCTGGACACAGGGTTACGAGCAGTACTTC. Translating gives CAWTQGYEQYF.

The chain couples TRBV6-5 to TRBJ2-2, with 10 bases that match TRBD1. The length of the CDR3 is 15 residues. V gave up 5 bases and J gave up 7 bases; unmatched junction bases: 7. The germline V gene has CDR1 MNHEY and CDR2 SVGAGI. CDR3 bases: TGTGCCAGCAGTCCTAGGACAGGGGGAGGCGGGGAGCTGTTTTTT. Its protein is CASSPRTGGGGELFF.

The gene calls are TRBV11-2 and TRBJ2-4; no reliable D call. The CDR3 loop spans 14 amino acids. In germline, CDR1 is SGHAT, CDR2 FQNNGV. The V end lost 2 bases, the J end lost 2 bases, and 7 bases lay between the germline ends. For the CDR3, the DNA is TGTGCCAGCAGCTTACCAGTGACCAAAAACATTCAGTACTTC. Protein sequence: CASSLPVTKNIQYF.

The chain joins TRBV7-2 to TRBJ2-5, with TRBD1 identical over 7 bases. The V segment lost 6 bases and the J segment 2 bases; nucleotides outside the gene matches: 9. The CDR3 totals 15 residues. Per the germline V gene, CDR1 is SGHTA and CDR2 is FQGNSA. This CDR3 is CASSFRGGQQETQYF. Here the CDR3 DNA reads TGTGCCAGCAGTTTTCGTGGGGGACAGCAAGAGACCCAGTACTTC.